This passage covers 9 T cell receptor beta chains from one sample sequenced in a study of graft-versus-host responses after intestinal transplantation. The assay was immunoSEQ multiplex PCR, and TCRdb's table has in-frame clones only and misses some. This repertoire shows 15,000 to 20,000 clones, approximately 80% found once; its top ten account for 3.8%. Investigators treated the graft tissue so that it released intraepithelial and lamina propria lymphocytes. The sequencing used ileum tissue, collected 584 days after intestinal transplantation. Source of these receptors: a human patient who received an intestinal transplant, so some T cells may come from the graft donor.

The chain couples TRBV27 to TRBJ2-5; a possible D gene is TRBD1 (6 bases). V lost 5 bases to trimming and J lost 11 bases, with 18 bases between them. The CDR3 extends over 13 amino acids. The germline V gene has CDR1 MNHEY and CDR2 SMNVEV (reference sequence). CDR3 DNA: TGTGCCAGCAGTAAACAGGGAACTACGGGGCAGTACTTC. Its protein is CASSKQGTTGQYF.

The rearrangement uses TRBV4-1 and TRBJ2-7; TRBD1 matches at 9 bases. In germline, CDR1 is MGHRA, CDR2 YSYEKL. The CDR3 covers 14 residues. J gave up 2 bases and V 3 bases, and 2 bases lay outside the gene matches. The CDR3 protein is CASSQGQGAYEQYF. Here the CDR3 DNA reads TGCGCCAGCAGCCAGGGACAGGGAGCCTACGAGCAGTACTTC.

The J gene is TRBJ2-7, the V gene TRBV4-1, with 10 bases fitting TRBD1. Trimming at V came to 4 bases and at J to 2 bases, leaving 23 bases not matched to a gene. Germline V gene sequence: CDR1 MGHRA, CDR2 YSYEKL. The CDR3 spans 21 residues. In DNA form, the CDR3 reads TGCGCCAGCAGCCTCCAAGTTGAGTATTCCGAGGACAGGGGGTACACCTACGAGCAGTACTTC. Amino acid sequence: CASSLQVEYSEDRGYTYEQYF.

This clone was observed a handful of times. The J gene is TRBJ1-1, the V gene TRBV5-1; D might be TRBD1 (6 bases). Germline V gene lookup returns CDR1 SGHRS and CDR2 YFSETQ. V dropped 4 bases and J dropped 5 bases, with 12 bases sitting between them. The CDR3 covers 13 residues. The CDR3 sequence: CASSSGTKTEAFF. Written as DNA, the CDR3 is TGCGCCAGCAGCAGCGGGACAAAGACTGAAGCTTTCTTT.

The CDR3, as DNA: TGTGCCTGGAGTGTCAGGGGCGCCGATGGGGGCTACACCTTC. It translates to CAWSVRGADGGYTF. The chain has TRBV30 and TRBJ1-2; tentatively, D is TRBD1 (6 bases). The length of the CDR3 is 14 residues. Trimming stripped 0 bases from V and 8 bases from J, with 16 bases between. Germline V gene lookup returns CDR1 GTSNPN and CDR2 SVGIG (reference sequence).

The table lists this clone with a count of one. The V and J genes are TRBV6-5 and TRBJ2-3; 8 bases are a match to TRBD2. V gave up 10 bases and J gave up 3 bases; unmatched junction bases: 9. The CDR3 loop spans 14 amino acids. From germline, CDR1 is MNHEY and CDR2 SVGAGI. The CDR3 protein is CATQKLAETDTQYF. As DNA, the CDR3 is TGTGCCACCCAAAAACTAGCGGAGACAGATACGCAGTATTTT.

The chain combines TRBV5-1 with TRBJ2-3; D gene uncertain. V was cut by 1 base and J by 3 bases, with 12 bases left in between. The CDR3 covers 15 residues. CDR1 is SGHRS, CDR2 YFSETQ, per germline. As DNA, the CDR3 is TGCGCCAGCAGCTTGTTGACCCTTGGAACAGATACGCAGTATTTT. As protein: CASSLLTLGTDTQYF.

In DNA form, the CDR3 reads TGTGCCAGCAGCGTAGGAGCGGGGGTTCAAGAGACCCAGTACTTC. Translated: CASSVGAGVQETQYF. The chain links TRBV9 to TRBJ2-5; TRBD2 aligns across 8 bases. Trimming at V came to 0 bases and at J to 2 bases, leaving 3 bases not matched to a gene. Germline V gives CDR1 SGDLS, CDR2 YYNGEE. The CDR3 consists of 15 residues.

V usage is TRBV28 and J usage is TRBJ2-6; 8 bases are a match to TRBD1. This CDR3 has 17 residues. Germline CDR1 MDHEN, CDR2 SYDVKM. J was trimmed by 0 bases and V by 4 bases; bases with no gene match: 5. The CDR3 nucleotides read TGTGCCAGCAGTTCTGCTACAGGGGGCTCTGGGGCCAACGTCCTGACTTTC. Translation: CASSSATGGSGANVLTF.